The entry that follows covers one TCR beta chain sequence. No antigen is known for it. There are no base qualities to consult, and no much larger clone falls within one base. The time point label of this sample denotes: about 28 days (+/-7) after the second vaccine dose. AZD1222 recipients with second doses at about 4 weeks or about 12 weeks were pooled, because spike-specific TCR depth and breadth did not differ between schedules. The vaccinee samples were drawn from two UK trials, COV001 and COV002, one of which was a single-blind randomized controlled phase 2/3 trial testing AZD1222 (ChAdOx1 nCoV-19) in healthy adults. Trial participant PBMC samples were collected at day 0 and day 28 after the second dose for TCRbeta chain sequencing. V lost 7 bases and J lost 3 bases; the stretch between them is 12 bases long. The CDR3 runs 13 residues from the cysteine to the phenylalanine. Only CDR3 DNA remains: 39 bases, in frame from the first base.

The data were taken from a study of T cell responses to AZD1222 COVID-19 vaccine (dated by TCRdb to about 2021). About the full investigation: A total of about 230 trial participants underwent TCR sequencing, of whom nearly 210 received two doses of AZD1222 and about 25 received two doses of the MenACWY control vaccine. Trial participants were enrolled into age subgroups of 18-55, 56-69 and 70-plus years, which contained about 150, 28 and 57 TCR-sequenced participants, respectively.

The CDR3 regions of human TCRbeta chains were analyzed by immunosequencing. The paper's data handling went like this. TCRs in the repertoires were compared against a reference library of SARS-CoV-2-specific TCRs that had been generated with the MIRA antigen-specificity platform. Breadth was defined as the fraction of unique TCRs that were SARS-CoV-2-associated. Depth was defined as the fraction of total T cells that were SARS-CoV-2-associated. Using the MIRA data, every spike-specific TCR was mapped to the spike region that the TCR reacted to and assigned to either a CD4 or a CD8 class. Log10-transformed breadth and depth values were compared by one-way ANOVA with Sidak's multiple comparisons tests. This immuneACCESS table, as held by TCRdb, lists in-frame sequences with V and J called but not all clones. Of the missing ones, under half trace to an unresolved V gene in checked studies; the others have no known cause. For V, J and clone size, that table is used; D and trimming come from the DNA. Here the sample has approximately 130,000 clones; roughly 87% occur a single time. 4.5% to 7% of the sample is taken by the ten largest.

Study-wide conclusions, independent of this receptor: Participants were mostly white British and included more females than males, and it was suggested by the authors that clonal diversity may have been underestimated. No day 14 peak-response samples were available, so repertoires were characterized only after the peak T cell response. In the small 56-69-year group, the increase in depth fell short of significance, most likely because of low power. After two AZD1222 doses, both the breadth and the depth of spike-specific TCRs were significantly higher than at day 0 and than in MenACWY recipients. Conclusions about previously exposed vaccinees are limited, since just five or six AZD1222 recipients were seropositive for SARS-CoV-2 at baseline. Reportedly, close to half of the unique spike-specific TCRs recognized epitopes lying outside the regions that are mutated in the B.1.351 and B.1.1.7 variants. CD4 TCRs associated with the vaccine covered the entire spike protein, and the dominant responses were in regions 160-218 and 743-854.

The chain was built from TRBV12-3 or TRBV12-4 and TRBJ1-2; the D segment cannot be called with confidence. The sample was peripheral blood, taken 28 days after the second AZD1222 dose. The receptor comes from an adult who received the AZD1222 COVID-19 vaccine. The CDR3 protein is CASKKEGYYGYTF. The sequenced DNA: TGTGCCAGCAAGAAGGAGGGATACTATGGCTACACCTTC.